The clone carrying this T cell receptor beta chain was observed a handful of times. Germline loops: CDR1 SGHVS, CDR2 FNYEAQ. This CDR3 contains 13 residues. V was clipped by 7 bases and J by 7 bases; unmatched bases: 6. The data were produced by immunoSEQ multiplex PCR, yet TCRdb's version contains in-frame clones alone and is incomplete. The sample lists 150,000 to 200,000 clones; 87% were seen once. The entry originates in a study of T cell responses to AZD1222 COVID-19 vaccine. The genes are TRBV7-6 and TRBJ2-2; TRBD1 matches 7 bases. The sample consisted of peripheral blood, taken on day 0 of MenACWY control vaccination. The TCR sequence derives from an adult in good health. The CDR3 nucleotides are TGTGCCAGCAAGCAGGGGGTAGACGGGGAGCTGTTTTTT. Encoded protein: CASKQGVDGELFF.